This TCR beta chain derives from a study of T cell responses to AZD1222 COVID-19 vaccine. Measured with immunoSEQ multiplex PCR; TCRdb has only the in-frame clones, and not every one. The sample consists of around 130,000 clones, under 95% of them appearing once. CDR1 and CDR2 from the germline V gene are SGHRS and YFSETQ. This CDR3 spans 15 amino acids. Trimming took 0 bases from V and 7 from J, leaving 11 bases between them. Sample: peripheral blood, taken on day 0 of AZD1222 vaccination. The chain employs TRBV5-1 and TRBJ1-6; tentative D call: TRBD1 (5 bases). The source is an adult in good health. The CDR3 is CASSLEAGKNSPLHF. CDR3 in DNA: TGCGCCAGCAGCTTGGAGGCAGGGAAGAATTCACCCCTCCACTTT.